The 3 T cell receptor beta chains below come from one sample, sequenced in a study of T cell repertoires in cytomegalovirus infection. The antigens of these receptors remain unknown. TCRdb re-called the reads with MiXCR, one entry per CDR3 protein. The sample records around 69,000 distinct CDR3 sequences, more than 20% being singletons. The material sequenced was CD8+ T cells from cultured PBMCs, taken from culture after CMV antigen stimulation. These receptors were collected from a human donor in good health (CMV status not recorded). Some clones in this sample may be carry-over from other donors' samples.

CDR3 coding DNA: TGTGCCAGCAGTTCCCAGGGGGCGTACACTGAAGCTTTCTTT. Amino acids: CASSSQGAYTEAFF. The J gene is TRBJ1-1, the V gene TRBV28, with 8 bases lining up with TRBD1. The V segment lost 4 bases and the J segment 3 bases; nucleotides outside the gene matches: 4. This CDR3 has 14 amino acids. The germline V gene encodes CDR1 MDHEN and CDR2 SYDVKM.

This clonotype has a handful of counts. The chain couples TRBV7-2 to TRBJ2-1; unclear D gene. This CDR3 is built from 15 residues. In germline, CDR1 is SGHTA, CDR2 FQGNSA. Deletions cut 2 bases from V and 8 bases from J, with 16 bases between. The CDR3 here is CASSLSIPLWDEQFF. CDR3 nucleotides: TGTGCCAGCAGCTTATCCATACCCCTCTGGGATGAGCAGTTCTTC. The entire variable domain, with the rest obtained from reference TRBV7-2 and TRBJ2-1, is as follows: GAGVSQSPSNKVTEKGKDVELRCDPISGHTALYWYRQSLGQGLEFLIYFQGNSAPDKSGLPSDRFSAERTGGSVSTLTIQRTQQEDSAVYLCASSLSIPLWDEQFFGPGTRLTVL.

This clonotype was seen a few times. The chain couples TRBV4-3 to TRBJ2-5; a possible D gene is TRBD1 (6 bases). The germline gives CDR1 LGHNA, CDR2 YSLEER. Trimming pared 0 bases from V and 5 bases from J, leaving 16 bases between. The CDR3 is 16 amino acids. The chain's CDR3 is CASSQEIMGAGETQYF. CDR3 sequence (DNA): TGCGCCAGCAGCCAAGAGATTATGGGGGCAGGGGAGACCCAGTACTTC.